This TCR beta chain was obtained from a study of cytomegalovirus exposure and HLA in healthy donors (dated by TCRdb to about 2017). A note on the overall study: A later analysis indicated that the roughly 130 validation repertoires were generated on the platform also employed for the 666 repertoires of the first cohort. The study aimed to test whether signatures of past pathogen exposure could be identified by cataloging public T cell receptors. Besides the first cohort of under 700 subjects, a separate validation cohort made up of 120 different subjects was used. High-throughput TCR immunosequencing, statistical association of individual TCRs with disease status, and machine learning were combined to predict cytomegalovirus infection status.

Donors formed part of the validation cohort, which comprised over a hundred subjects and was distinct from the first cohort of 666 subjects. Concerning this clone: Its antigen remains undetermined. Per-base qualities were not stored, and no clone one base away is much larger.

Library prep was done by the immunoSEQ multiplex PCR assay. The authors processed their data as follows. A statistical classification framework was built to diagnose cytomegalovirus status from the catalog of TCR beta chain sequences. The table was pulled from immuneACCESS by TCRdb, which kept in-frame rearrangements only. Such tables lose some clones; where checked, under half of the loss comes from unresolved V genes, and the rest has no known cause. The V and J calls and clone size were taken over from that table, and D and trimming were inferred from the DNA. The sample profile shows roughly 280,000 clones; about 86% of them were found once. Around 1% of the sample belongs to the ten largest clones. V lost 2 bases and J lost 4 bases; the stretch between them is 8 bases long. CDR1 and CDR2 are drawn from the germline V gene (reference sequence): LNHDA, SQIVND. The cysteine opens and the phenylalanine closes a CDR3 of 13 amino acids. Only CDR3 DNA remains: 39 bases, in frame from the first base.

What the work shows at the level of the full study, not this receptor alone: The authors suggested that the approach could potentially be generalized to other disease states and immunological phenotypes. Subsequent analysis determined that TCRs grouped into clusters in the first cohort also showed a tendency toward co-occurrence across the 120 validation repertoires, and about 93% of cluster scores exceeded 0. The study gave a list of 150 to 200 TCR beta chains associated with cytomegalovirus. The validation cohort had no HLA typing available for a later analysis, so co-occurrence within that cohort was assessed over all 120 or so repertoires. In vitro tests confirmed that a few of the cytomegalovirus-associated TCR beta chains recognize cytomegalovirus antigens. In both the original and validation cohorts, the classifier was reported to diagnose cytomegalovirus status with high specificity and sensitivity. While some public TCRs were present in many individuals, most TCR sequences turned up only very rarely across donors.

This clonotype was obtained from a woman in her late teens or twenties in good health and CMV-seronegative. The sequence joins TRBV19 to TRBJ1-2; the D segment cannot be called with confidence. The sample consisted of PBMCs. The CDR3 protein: CASSIQLLYGYTF. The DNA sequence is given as TGTGCCAGTAGTATACAACTTCTCTATGGCTACACCTTC.